This TCR beta chain was retrieved from a study of regulatory T cells in long-lasting Graves disease (dated by TCRdb to the early 2020s). With respect to the entire study: Newly diagnosed Graves' disease patients had taken antithyroid drugs for less than 3 months. Patients with persistent Graves' disease were compared with patients with newly diagnosed Graves' disease using TCR sequencing and RNA sequencing of peripheral blood. A total of some 33 samples were covered by TCR sequencing, comprising around 13 persistent and around 20 newly diagnosed Graves' disease patients. The study was registered as a clinical trial and conducted in China.

Interpreted using the paper, the time point label stands for: newly diagnosed GD, antithyroid drugs for less than 3 months. For both TCR sequencing and RNA sequencing, RNA was extracted from PBMCs using TRIzol. The diagnosis of Graves' disease was made according to American Thyroid Association guidelines. Recruitment of patients was carried out at an endocrinology department in Xi'an, China. From each patient, approximately 9 milliliters of peripheral blood was collected into an EDTA anticoagulant tube. PBMCs were isolated by Ficoll Paque Plus density gradient separation without further T cell sorting. An Agilent 2100 Bioanalyzer and agarose gel were used to assess RNA quality, and a NanoDrop 2000 was used to measure RNA concentration. The CDR3 measures 15 amino acids from cysteine to phenylalanine. The kept DNA is CDR3 alone, 45 bases in frame from the first base. The germline V gene specifies MNHNS as CDR1 and SASEGT as CDR2. At the junction V is shortened by 6 bases and J by 4 bases, with 16 bases in between.

There are many counts of this clonotype. What antigen it recognizes has not been identified. Per-base qualities were not stored, and no clone one base away is much larger. Overall results and qualifications from the work: Persistent Graves' disease patients showed lower TCR Shannon entropy and fewer highly expanded clones than newly diagnosed patients, suggesting clonal expansion. Preferential use of TRBV28, TRBJ1-2 and TRBJ2-5 was observed in persistent disease, whereas TRBV20-1 and TRBJ2-1 were favored in newly diagnosed disease. The study examined only peripheral blood because the primary lesion, thyroid tissue, could not be accessed. Sequencing and analysis were limited to the TCR beta chain. The authors acknowledged the small sample size as a limitation that may reduce accuracy. A larger number of public clonotypes was shared among persistent patients (about 2,700) than among newly diagnosed patients (around 890).

The library was made by multiplex PCR. The run used an Illumina HiSeq 4000. TCR beta libraries were built with iRepertoire HTBI primers and Arm-PCR amplification of CDR3 regions. Before sequencing, the PCR products went through gel purification. The source study handled its data this way. Gene usage analysis of CDR3 amino acid clonotypes relied on the approximately 62 TRBV and 12 to 15 TRBJ segments identified across samples. COPE and FqMerger were used to merge the filtered high-quality paired reads into contigs. BLAST was used to align contigs to IMGT TRBV, TRBD and TRBJ reference genes, with CDR3 defined following IMGT. Highly expanded clones were defined as clonotypes with a frequency above 0.1%. Shannon entropy was used to measure repertoire diversity, and the Gini coefficient was used to measure V-J evenness. A clonotype found in more than one individual was treated as public. TCRdb took the public reads, trimmed them with fastp at Q25, ran MiXCR for clone calling and kept in-frame beta chains. Each CDR3 protein appears once, grouped with its most common genes and DNA. These V and J calls are TCRdb output, not the study's own analysis. Present in this sample are 350,000 to 400,000 distinct CDR3 sequences, 15% to 20% of which were seen just once. Of the sample, 20% to 25% is held by the ten largest clones.

The sample also formed part of further work on T cells in Graves' hyperthyroidism and ophthalmopathy. As described in the second report: Stable Graves' hyperthyroidism was defined as the absence of progression to ophthalmopathy over 18 months of follow-up. Hyperthyroidism patients were newly diagnosed, had a disease duration of under 2 months, and were aged 18 to 65 years. The study excluded patients with uncontrolled infections, other autoimmune diseases, pregnancy or lactation. Diagnoses were established on the basis of clinical symptoms, serum thyroxine and TRAb, thyroid ultrasound, and orbital computed tomography. The first round of RT-PCR for the TCR CDR3 was performed with the HTBI primer set and the Qiagen OneStep RT-PCR kit. Most expanded thyroid clonotypes (frequency above 0.001) were also detected in blood, suggesting blood repertoires may reflect thyroid immune responses. In cross-validation, a model built on a 13 V-J signature told ophthalmopathy apart from stable hyperthyroidism with 85% to 90% sensitivity and about 81% specificity, and in testing the same model reached 80%/75%. In validation, the model predicted progression to ophthalmopathy a median of approximately 6.3 months before onset, with 65% to 71% sensitivity and 72.22% specificity. To identify distinguishing TCR V-J signatures, a discovery cohort of around 100 patients was used, comprising 40 to 45 with Graves' ophthalmopathy and 57 with stable Graves' hyperthyroidism. Prospective prediction of ophthalmopathy was tested in an independent validation cohort consisting of about 19 hyperthyroidism patients and some 17 patients who later progressed to ophthalmopathy. For training and testing, the 100 or so patients in the discovery cohort were randomly divided in a 7:3 ratio. The study also compared thyroid tissue and blood T-cell repertoires from several Graves' hyperthyroidism patients. After sampling, hyperthyroidism patients received methimazole starting at 30 mg daily, and ophthalmopathy patients received high-dose intravenous methylprednisolone. Libraries were constructed in a second round of multiplex PCR, after which size selection and purification were performed. Sequencing of the libraries was done on an Illumina HiSeq2000 using paired-end 100 bp reads. SOAPnuke was used to process the raw data, throwing out any read that contained adapters or uncalled bases, had a mean Phred below 15, or lacked an exact constant-primer or identifier match. COPE v1.2.5 was used to merge high-quality paired reads, and clonotypes were defined as unique nucleotide sequences. MiTCR v1.1 was used to align clonotypes to the IMGT TRBV, TRBD and TRBJ reference segments. Analysis was restricted to V-J combinations with a frequency above 0.0001, which covered roughly 99% of repertoires. The TCS score was defined as F50 (clonal expansion) divided by E x V (chaos), with BLOSUM62-based TCRdist calculated between CDR3 peptides within each V-J. Welch's t-statistics and random forest reduced several hundred V-J features to some 14, which were used in a naive Bayes classifier (R e1071). No statistical method was used to fix the sample size in advance, and group allocation was not hidden from the investigators. TCR Vbeta CDR3 sequencing of 120 to 150 peripheral blood samples (over 40 ophthalmopathy, 75 or so hyperthyroidism and around 17 progressor patients) is reported in the paper.

The sequence came from a woman under 30 with Graves disease. Donor details come from another sample of the same person, matched by shared clones. The sample here was peripheral blood mononuclear cells (PBMCs), taken at new diagnosis, from a patient treated with antithyroid drugs. The chain employs TRBV6-1 and TRBJ1-5; TRBD1 is perhaps the D gene, given 6 matching bases. The DNA is TGTGCCAGCAGGGTAACAGGGATTTGGAATCAGCCCCAGCATTTT. Its coded protein is CASRVTGIWNQPQHF.